The 17 T cell receptor beta chains presented below share a single source sample, sequenced in a study of blood T cell repertoires in COVID-19. The table came from immunoSEQ multiplex PCR; TCRdb's copy has only in-frame clones and leaves some out. The table has about 220,000 clones, 82% seen once; the top ten hold more than 3%. The sequenced material came from PBMCs or T cells enriched from blood (not recorded which). These receptors originate from a woman aged 60-75 years who had recovered from COVID-19.

The chain has TRBV5-6 and TRBJ1-1; D gene ambiguous. CDR1 and CDR2 from the germline V gene are SGHDT and YYEEEE. V gave up 9 bases and J gave up 2 bases, with 14 bases separating them. The length of the CDR3 is 13 residues. CDR3 loop: CATQTGGNTEAFF. The CDR3 nucleotides read TGTGCCACCCAAACGGGTGGCAACACTGAAGCTTTCTTT.

The chain recombines TRBV11-2 with TRBJ2-7; TRBD1 matches at 8 bases. Germline loops: CDR1 SGHAT, CDR2 FQNNGV. This CDR3 contains 17 residues. The V and J ends lost 2 bases and 6 bases, in that order; junction bases with no gene match: 15. Here the CDR3 DNA reads TGTGCCAGCAGCTTATATTCGACGGTTGGGACAGGAATCGAGCAGTACTTC. This translates into CASSLYSTVGTGIEQYF.

This sequence joins TRBV10-1 and TRBJ2-5, with 9 bases fitting TRBD1. Losses at the gene ends were 6 bases for V and 2 bases for J; bases not matched to a gene: 7. The germline V gene has CDR1 WNHNN and CDR2 SYGVQD (reference sequence). This CDR3 region has 15 residues. The CDR3 reads CASRAGTGSQETQYF. The CDR3, as DNA: TGCGCCAGCAGGGCCGGGACAGGGAGTCAAGAGACCCAGTACTTC.

This chain connects TRBV5-8 to TRBJ2-5; 9 bases map to TRBD1. Losses at the gene ends were 4 bases for V and 7 bases for J; bases not matched to a gene: 11. Germline lookup yields CDR1 SGHTS and CDR2 YDEGEE. CDR3 length: 15 amino acids. CDR3 protein: CASSTTGGGRRTQYF. In nucleotides, the CDR3 is TGTGCCAGCAGCACTACAGGGGGCGGACGCCGGACCCAGTACTTC.

The rearrangement uses TRBV6-5 and TRBJ2-7, with a tentative D call TRBD2 (7 bases). Germline values: CDR1 MNHEY, CDR2 SVGAGI. Trimming removed 0 bases from V and 2 bases from J, with 14 bases in between. The CDR3 contains 16 residues. The CDR3 bases are TGTGCCAGCAGTTACTCGTGGGGGGGGCCTACCTACGAGCAGTACTTC. Amino acids: CASSYSWGGPTYEQYF.

The J gene is TRBJ2-7, the V gene TRBV27; 13 nucleotides match TRBD2. Per the germline V gene, CDR1 is MNHEY and CDR2 is SMNVEV (reference sequence). CDR3 length equals 16 residues. After removal of 9 bases from V and 3 bases from J, the junction contained 11 bases not matched to a gene. The CDR3 reads CARPEKTSGRYYEQYF. The DNA of the CDR3 is TGTGCCAGGCCGGAGAAGACTAGCGGGAGGTACTACGAGCAGTACTTC.

This sequence joins TRBV7-9 and TRBJ1-1, with D possibly being TRBD1 (6 bases). There are 14 residues in the CDR3. Trimming left V 7 bases short and J 7 bases short, with 19 bases between. Germline CDR1 and CDR2: SEHNR and FQNEAQ (reference sequence). CDR3 region: CASIPDGGAGEAFF. CDR3 DNA sequence: TGTGCCAGCATCCCAGACGGGGGGGCCGGTGAAGCTTTCTTT.

The chain couples TRBV3-1 (or the pseudogene TRBV3-2) to TRBJ2-3; 9 positions agree with TRBD2. CDR3 size: 15 residues. The germline gives CDR1 LGHDT, CDR2 YNNKEL (reference sequence). Trimming at V came to 1 base and at J to 4 bases, leaving 3 bases not matched to a gene. The CDR3 here is CASSQGRGGADTQYF. In DNA form, the CDR3 reads TGTGCCAGCAGCCAAGGGCGGGGGGGCGCAGATACGCAGTATTTT.

V gene TRBV5-1 combines with J gene TRBJ2-1, with D possibly TRBD1 on 6 matching bases. Germline V gives CDR1 SGHRS, CDR2 YFSETQ. There are 17 residues in the CDR3. Trimming took off 2 bases at V and 0 bases at J, with 15 bases between the two ends. This CDR3 is CASSFTGSPSSYNEQFF. CDR3 DNA: TGCGCCAGCAGCTTTACAGGGTCTCCCTCCTCCTACAATGAGCAGTTCTTC.

The rearrangement joins TRBV2 to TRBJ1-2, with D perhaps matching TRBD1 (6 bases). Germline CDR1 SNHLY, CDR2 FYNNEI. V was clipped by 5 bases and J by 2 bases, with 9 bases between them. This CDR3 is 13 amino acids long. CDR3 in DNA: TGTGCCAGCAGTCCCGACAGGAACTATGGCTACACCTTC. This encodes CASSPDRNYGYTF.

The chain combines TRBV29-1 with TRBJ2-5; 9 bases map to TRBD1. The CDR3 spans 14 residues. After removal of 7 bases from V and 5 bases from J, the junction contained 11 bases not matched to a gene. In germline, CDR1 is SQVTM, CDR2 ANQGSEA. The CDR3 protein is CSAETGGYRETQYF. CDR3 coding DNA: TGCAGCGCCGAGACAGGGGGATATCGGGAGACCCAGTACTTC. The whole variable domain, remainder taken from reference TRBV29-1 and TRBJ2-5, is SAVISQKPSRDICQRGTSLTIQCQVDSQVTMMFWYRQQPGQSLTLIATANQGSEATYESGFVIDKFPISRPNLTFSTLTVSNMSPEDSSIYLCSAETGGYRETQYFGPGTRLLVL.

The chain uses TRBV5-1 and TRBJ1-1, with a tentative D call TRBD1 (5 bases). This CDR3 is 14 amino acids long. Per germline, CDR1 SGHRS and CDR2 YFSETQ. Trimming removed 7 bases at V and 2 bases at J, with 15 bases between. CDR3 sequence: CASVGGDGNTEAFF. In DNA form, the CDR3 reads TGCGCCAGCGTTGGGGGGGACGGAAACACTGAAGCTTTCTTT.

This chain joins TRBV18 and TRBJ1-6; the D is unclear. The CDR3 totals 13 residues. CDR1 and CDR2 (germline): KGHSH, LQKENI. Trimming left V 2 bases short and J 8 bases short, with 7 bases between. In DNA form, the CDR3 reads TGTGCCAGCTCACCATCGCAGGATTCACCCCTCCACTTT. The encoded protein is CASSPSQDSPLHF.

This chain links TRBV15 with TRBJ1-2, with D possibly being TRBD1 (6 bases). Trimming took 0 bases from V and 3 from J, leaving 11 bases between them. This CDR3 has 15 residues. In germline, CDR1 is LNHNV, CDR2 YYDKDF (reference sequence). The CDR3 sequence: CATSRETGTHYGYTF. As DNA, the CDR3 is TGTGCCACCAGCAGAGAGACCGGGACACACTATGGCTACACCTTC. The entire variable domain, with the rest obtained from reference TRBV15 and TRBJ1-2, is as follows: DAMVIQNPRYQVTQFGKPVTLSCSQTLNHNVMYWYQQKSSQAPKLLFHYYDKDFNNEADTPDNFQSRRPNTSFCFLDIRSPGLGDTAMYLCATSRETGTHYGYTFGSGTRLTVV.

V is TRBV19 and J is TRBJ1-1; D is unclear. Germline-derived CDR1 and CDR2 are LNHDA and SQIVND (reference sequence). Trimming stripped 4 bases from V and 0 bases from J, with 15 bases between. This CDR3 is 16 amino acids long. The CDR3 here is CASSTQFTDMNTEAFF. The CDR3 bases are TGTGCCAGTAGTACCCAATTTACAGATATGAACACTGAAGCTTTCTTT.

The CDR3 protein is CASSHQAGWVDYGYTF. DNA for the CDR3: TGTGCCAGCAGCCATCAGGCGGGTTGGGTCGACTATGGCTACACCTTC. The chain uses TRBV3-1 (or the pseudogene TRBV3-2) and TRBJ1-2; unclear D gene. Germline V lookup: CDR1 LGHDT, CDR2 YNNKEL (reference sequence). V was cut by 3 bases and J by 3 bases, with 17 bases left in between. The CDR3 is 16 residues long.

This clone was counted many times. This chain uses TRBV6-5 with TRBJ2-4; the match to TRBD1 covers 7 bases. Germline V lookup: CDR1 MNHEY, CDR2 SVGAGI. With 6 bases clipped from V and 7 bases from J, the junction kept 9 bases outside the gene matches. The CDR3 totals 14 residues. DNA for the CDR3: TGTGCCAGCAGAGAGGGGGCGCAGTTGAACATTCAGTACTTC. Amino acid sequence: CASREGAQLNIQYF.